This T cell receptor beta chain was captured in a study of T-cell memory formation after mild COVID-19. The overall study: Largely, the TCR clusters proved donor specific. Study-level findings and limits: Clones shrinking between day 15 and 85 showed a balanced CD4/CD8 split, and those that grew later tilted toward CD4+. Cross-reactive memory apparently joined, as some responding clones appeared in pre-infection memory.

CDR1 and CDR2 from the germline V gene are DFQATT and SNEGSKA (reference sequence). The CDR3 contains 13 residues. The ends were cut back, 6 bases at V and 5 bases at J, with 14 bases in the middle. Turning to this clonotype: Its specificity is not known.

TCRdb itself ran the 5' RACE reads through MiXCR, one entry per CDR3 protein. The table records approximately 230,000 distinct CDR3 sequences, around 15% of them present only once. The receptor's source is a man younger than 35 who had mild COVID-19 (a few samples of this study predate the infection). Cell type and time point are not known. Sequenced input: PBMCs or a T cell subset sorted from them (not recorded which). This chain links TRBV20-1 with TRBJ2-1; tentatively, D is TRBD1 or TRBD2 (7 bases each). CDR3 bases: TGCAGTGCCAGGGGGGGGCTCAACAATGAGCAGTTCTTC. This encodes CSARGGLNNEQFF.